A selection of T cell receptor beta chains follows, all from one sample in a study of T cell responses to AZD1222 COVID-19 vaccine. TCRdb keeps only in-frame clones here, not all; method: immunoSEQ multiplex PCR. The sample includes roughly 26,000 clones, approximately 85% of them seen just once. Sequenced here: peripheral blood, sampled 28 days after the second AZD1222 dose. These receptor sequences come from an adult who received the AZD1222 COVID-19 vaccine. Both conserved end residues are part of each CDR3. Each record gives: D gene, J gene, clone size, V gene, CDR3 DNA, CDR3 protein. D genes are given only for firm matches. Size tells how often a clone was seen (once, few, many) or the class of an expanded clone, and some rows leave it out.

>NA|TRBJ2-5|NA|TRBV3-1/TRBV3-2
TGTGCCAGCAGCCAAGGGGGCGGGGCGATCCAAGAGACCCAGTACTTC
CASSQGGGAIQETQYF
>TRBD2|TRBJ2-5|NA|TRBV3-1/TRBV3-2
TGTGCCAGCACCCGGACTAGCGGGGGTTCAGAGACCCAGTACTTC
CASTRTSGGSETQYF
>NA|TRBJ1-4|NA|TRBV28
TGTGCCAGCAGAGTAACAACTAATGAAAAACTGTTTTTT
CASRVTTNEKLFF
>NA|TRBJ2-3|NA|TRBV10-3
TGTGCCATCAGTGAGTCGAGCACGGGCACAGATACGCAGTATTTT
CAISESSTGTDTQYF
>TRBD2|TRBJ2-1|NA|TRBV6-1
TGTGCCAGCAGTGAAGAGACTAGCGGGGGGACCTACAGTGAGCAGTTCTTC
CASSEETSGGTYSEQFF
>NA|TRBJ2-2|NA|TRBV7-2
TGTGCCAGCAGCGGGGGCGTCGTCGGGACCGGGGAGCTGTTTTTT
CASSGGVVGTGELFF
>TRBD2|TRBJ2-1|NA|TRBV4-2
TGTGCCAGCAGCCAAGTGAGTCGTGGGGGACTAGTTATGGAGAATGAGCAGTTCTTC
CASSQVSRGGLVMENEQFF
>NA|TRBJ1-5|NA|TRBV28
TGTGCCAGCAGTTTATTCGGGGTCGGGGGACAGCCCCAGCATTTT
CASSLFGVGGQPQHF
>TRBD2|TRBJ2-3|NA|TRBV7-2
TGTGCCAGCAGCTTAGGTACGGGGGGACGCACAGATACGCAGTATTTT
CASSLGTGGRTDTQYF
>TRBD1|TRBJ1-5|NA|TRBV6-1
TGTGCCAGCAGTGAAATGGGACAGGGCAGGCAGCCCCAGCATTTT
CASSEMGQGRQPQHF
>NA|TRBJ1-1|NA|TRBV2
TGTGCCAGCAGTGTTGTAGAGAACACTGAAGCTTTCTTT
CASSVVENTEAFF
>NA|TRBJ2-3|once|TRBV7-3
TGTGCCAGCAGCGCGGGGAGCACAGATACGCAGTATTTT
CASSAGSTDTQYF
>NA|TRBJ2-2|NA|TRBV18
TGTGCCAGCTCACCGGCGAGCACCGGGGAGCTGTTTTTT
CASSPASTGELFF